The 18 T cell receptor beta chains below all came from one sample that was sequenced in a study of T cells after yellow fever vaccination. TCRdb independently ran MiXCR on the 5' RACE reads; one entry per CDR3 protein. This sample carries a few hundred thousand distinct CDR3 sequences, about 19% of them seen once, and the ten largest clones take more than 13%. The specimen was PBMCs, collected 15 days after the yellow fever booster vaccination. These receptors were taken from a man under 40 who received the YFV17D yellow fever vaccine.

The V gene is TRBV12-3 or TRBV12-4, the J gene TRBJ2-2; no definite D call. CDR3 length: 15 residues. The V and J ends lost 3 bases and 6 bases respectively, with 14 bases between them. DNA of the CDR3: TGTGCCAGCAGTTTTAGCCCCCGAATGGCCGGGGAGCTGTTTTTT. This sequence encodes CASSFSPRMAGELFF.

This clonotype was observed a few times. The chain couples TRBV10-3 to TRBJ1-5; no definite D call. Germline loops: CDR1 ENHRY, CDR2 SYGVKD. The CDR3 contains 12 residues. V lost 3 bases, J lost 5 bases, and 5 bases lay in between. The CDR3 region is CAISDPYQPQHF. CDR3 in DNA: TGTGCCATCAGTGATCCGTATCAGCCCCAGCATTTT.

The V gene is TRBV11-2, the J gene TRBJ2-4; D may be TRBD2 (6 bases). The V and J ends lost 0 bases and 7 bases respectively, with 10 bases between them. The CDR3 runs to 14 residues. CDR1 and CDR2 (germline): SGHAT, FQNNGV. The CDR3 region is CASSLDGAGNIQYF. CDR3 DNA sequence: TGTGCCAGCAGCTTAGATGGGGCGGGGAACATTCAGTACTTC.

The sample holds a few counts of this clonotype. The V call is TRBV10-2, the J call TRBJ2-1, with 10 bases matching TRBD2. The V and J ends lost 6 bases and 9 bases, in that order; junction bases with no gene match: 20. The CDR3 has 18 amino acids. Germline CDR1 reads WSHSY; CDR2 reads SAAADI. CDR3 protein: CASRRGLALGQIEGEQFF. The CDR3 DNA is TGCGCCAGCAGACGGGGACTAGCGTTGGGCCAAATCGAGGGTGAGCAGTTCTTC.

The chain is built from TRBV5-1 and TRBJ2-3; D is uncertain. The CDR3 runs 12 residues. V lost 1 base and J 6 bases, leaving 6 bases between the germline ends. In germline, CDR1 is SGHRS, CDR2 YFSETQ. CDR3 amino acids: CASSLNSDTQYF. The CDR3 coding sequence is TGCGCCAGCAGCTTGAACAGCGATACGCAGTATTTT.

This clonotype was counted a few times. The chain has TRBV5-1 and TRBJ2-1; D is perhaps TRBD2 (5 bases). The CDR3 extends over 12 amino acids. CDR1 and CDR2 from the germline V gene are SGHRS and YFSETQ. V was trimmed by 0 bases and J by 15 bases, leaving 13 bases between them. The CDR3 DNA follows: TGCGCCAGCAGCTTGGGAGGGAGTGGTCTGTTCTTC. Protein product: CASSLGGSGLFF.

The chain recombines TRBV5-1 with TRBJ2-7; 8 nucleotides line up with TRBD2. Germline V gene lookup returns CDR1 SGHRS and CDR2 YFSETQ. The CDR3 totals 15 residues. After removal of 0 bases from V and 5 bases from J, the junction contained 7 bases not matched to a gene. The CDR3 sequence: CASSLDSGSTNEQYF. The CDR3 DNA is TGCGCCAGCAGCTTGGACAGCGGGAGTACAAACGAGCAGTACTTC.

This clonotype was detected a few times. The chain has TRBV4-3 and TRBJ2-7; D might be TRBD1 (5 bases). This CDR3 has 14 amino acids. Germline-derived CDR1 and CDR2 are LGHNA and YSLEER. The ends were cut back, 2 bases at V and 4 bases at J, with 12 bases in the middle. The CDR3 is CASSQYRAGYEQYF. Written as DNA, the CDR3 is TGCGCCAGCAGCCAATATAGGGCAGGGTACGAGCAGTACTTC.

The chain couples TRBV5-1 to TRBJ2-7; the D gene is possibly TRBD2 (6 bases). Germline loops: CDR1 SGHRS, CDR2 YFSETQ. The CDR3 sequence is 14 residues long. V was trimmed by 4 bases and J by 6 bases, leaving 17 bases between them. The CDR3: CASSMTSQGPEQYF. The CDR3 DNA follows: TGCGCCAGCAGCATGACTAGTCAAGGCCCCGAGCAGTACTTC.

The rearrangement uses TRBV20-1 and TRBJ2-7, with 8 bases fitting TRBD1. The ends lost 3 bases at V and 3 bases at J; junction bases unmatched: 10. CDR1 and CDR2 from the germline V gene are DFQATT and SNEGSKA (reference sequence). The CDR3 has 15 amino acids. The CDR3 loop is CSAREVQGAFYEQYF. In DNA form, the CDR3 reads TGCAGTGCTAGGGAGGTGCAGGGGGCTTTCTACGAGCAGTACTTC.

The chain joins TRBV7-2 to TRBJ1-6; a weak D match, TRBD1 (5 bases). Per germline, CDR1 SGHTA and CDR2 FQGNSA. V lost 1 base to trimming and J lost 11 bases, with 12 bases between them. The CDR3 has 14 residues. CDR3 amino acids: CASSLGGGLAPLHF. CDR3 nucleotide sequence: TGTGCCAGCAGCTTAGGTGGGGGTTTAGCACCCCTCCACTTT.

The chain links TRBV20-1 to TRBJ1-4, with a possible D match to TRBD1 (6 bases). Trimming pared 6 bases from V and 5 bases from J, leaving 16 bases between. The CDR3 runs 14 residues. Germline loops: CDR1 DFQATT, CDR2 SNEGSKA (reference sequence). The DNA of the CDR3 is TGCAGTGCCAAACGACAGGTTCTAAATGAAAAACTGTTTTTT. This codes for CSAKRQVLNEKLFF.

The chain joins TRBV7-2 to TRBJ2-7; D is undetermined. Per germline, CDR1 SGHTA and CDR2 FQGNSA. The V and J ends lost 6 bases and 1 base respectively, with 10 bases between them. The CDR3 is made up of 13 amino acids. The CDR3 coding sequence is TGTGCCAGCAGAGCAGCCTCTTCCTACGAGCAGTACTTC. Protein: CASRAASSYEQYF. Variable domain in full (rest from reference TRBV7-2 and TRBJ2-7): GAGVSQSPSNKVTEKGKDVELRCDPISGHTALYWYRQSLGQGLEFLIYFQGNSAPDKSGLPSDRFSAERTGGSVSTLTIQRTQQEDSAVYLCASRAASSYEQYFGPGTRLTVT.

This clonotype has just a few counts. The V gene is TRBV3-1, the J gene TRBJ2-7; D remains ambiguous. The V gene lost 1 base and the J gene lost 1 base, with 14 bases spanning the gap. Germline V gives CDR1 LGHDT, CDR2 YNNKEL (reference sequence). The CDR3 is 16 amino acids. The CDR3 sequence is CASSQVFGSSSYEQYF. CDR3 nucleotides: TGTGCCAGCAGCCAAGTATTCGGGTCTTCGTCCTACGAGCAGTACTTC.

This chain uses TRBV7-2 with TRBJ2-5, with D unclear. The V end was cut by 5 bases, the J end by 1 base, with 11 bases between. The CDR3 totals 14 residues. Germline V gives CDR1 SGHTA, CDR2 FQGNSA. The CDR3 sequence is CASSHLHLQETQYF. In DNA form, the CDR3 reads TGTGCCAGCAGCCACCTCCACCTCCAAGAGACCCAGTACTTC.

This clonotype was counted between two and nine times. The chain carries TRBV19 and TRBJ2-1, with TRBD2 identical over 7 bases. This CDR3 has 15 amino acids. Per germline, CDR1 LNHDA and CDR2 SQIVND (reference sequence). Trimming at V came to 3 bases and at J to 4 bases, leaving 6 bases not matched to a gene. The CDR3: CASSIRDYRYNEQFF. CDR3 nucleotide sequence: TGTGCCAGTAGTATCCGGGACTATCGTTACAATGAGCAGTTCTTC.

This clonotype was counted a few times. V usage is TRBV19 and J usage is TRBJ2-2; 9 positions match TRBD1. The J segment lost 6 bases and the V segment lost 5 bases, leaving 4 bases of the junction unmatched. This CDR3 is 14 amino acids long. Germline CDR1 and CDR2: LNHDA and SQIVND (reference sequence). The CDR3 region is CASSVGQGSGELFF. CDR3 nucleotide sequence: TGTGCCAGTAGTGTCGGACAGGGGTCCGGGGAGCTGTTTTTT.

The V call is TRBV20-1, the J call TRBJ2-7; TRBD2 matches 10 bases. The CDR3 totals 15 residues. From germline, CDR1 is DFQATT and CDR2 SNEGSKA (reference sequence). The junction had 7 bases not matched to a gene; V was cut back by 1 base and J by 4 bases. CDR3 in DNA: TGCAGTGCTAGAGTCGGATCTAGCGGGAGATACGAGCAGTACTTC. It is translated as CSARVGSSGRYEQYF.